The rows below give T cell receptor beta chains drawn from one sample of a study of blood T cell repertoires in COVID-19. The data were produced by immunoSEQ multiplex PCR, yet TCRdb's version contains in-frame clones alone and is incomplete. The data show 97,000 or so clones, with about nine tenths seen just once and less than 2% held by the top ten. Material for sequencing was peripheral blood. The receptors shown here come from a man aged 55 to 70 with acute or convalescent COVID-19. Both conserved end residues are part of each CDR3. D genes are given only for firm matches. Expanded clones are given a class, and other clones once, few, many or no size at all.

d_call j_call v_call clone_size cdr3_aa cdr3_nt
NA TRBJ1-6 TRBV2 NA CASRLQGGNSPLHF TGTGCCAGCAGGTTACAGGGTGGCAATTCACCCCTCCACTTT
NA TRBJ1-1 TRBV2 once CASSTRGSEAFF TGTGCCAGCAGTACCAGGGGAAGTGAAGCTTTCTTT
NA TRBJ1-1 TRBV5-1 NA CASSLEAWAGTEAFF TGCGCCAGCAGCTTGGAGGCGTGGGCAGGGACTGAAGCTTTCTTT
NA TRBJ1-4 TRBV7-9 NA CASSLAQTTNEKLFF TGTGCCAGCAGCTTAGCACAGACAACTAATGAAAAACTGTTTTTT
NA TRBJ1-4 TRBV6-5 NA CASSYRGGKLFF TGTGCCAGCAGTTATAGGGGGGGAAAACTGTTTTTT
NA TRBJ1-6 TRBV5-6 NA CASSLVAGVLNSPLHF TGTGCCAGCAGCTTGGTCGCCGGGGTTTTAAATTCACCCCTCCACTTT
NA TRBJ2-2 TRBV7-9 NA CASSPQGGNTGELFF TGTGCCAGCTCGCCACAGGGTGGGAACACCGGGGAGCTGTTTTTT
TRBD1 TRBJ1-2 TRBV6-4 NA CASSRDSPSYGYTF TGTGCCAGCAGTCGGGACAGCCCTTCCTATGGCTACACCTTC
NA TRBJ1-2 TRBV12-3/TRBV12-4 NA CASRPDQVYGYTF TGTGCCAGCAGGCCCGATCAGGTCTATGGCTACACCTTC
NA TRBJ1-6 TRBV6-1 NA CASSDNRVSPLHF TGTGCCAGCAGTGATAACAGGGTTTCACCCCTCCACTTT
NA TRBJ1-6 TRBV5-1 NA CASSLDGNSPLHF TGCGCCAGCAGCTTAGATGGCAATTCACCCCTCCACTTT
NA TRBJ1-6 TRBV7-8 NA CASSLDRDSPLHF TGTGCCAGCAGCTTAGATCGGGATTCACCCCTCCACTTT
TRBD1 TRBJ1-2 TRBV6-5 NA CASRARGAHGYTF TGTGCCAGCAGGGCCAGGGGGGCGCATGGCTACACCTTC
TRBD2 TRBJ2-2 TRBV6-5 NA CASTAGRARELFF TGTGCCAGCACCGCGGGGAGGGCGAGGGAGCTGTTTTTT
TRBD1 TRBJ1-2 TRBV5-5 once CATGAPNDLKGAGYGYTF TGTGCCACCGGCGCTCCGAACGATCTTAAGGGGGCCGGCTATGGCTACACCTTC
NA TRBJ1-4 TRBV7-9 once CASSFGKGATNEKLFF TGTGCCAGCAGCTTTGGCAAGGGGGCAACTAATGAAAAACTGTTTTTT